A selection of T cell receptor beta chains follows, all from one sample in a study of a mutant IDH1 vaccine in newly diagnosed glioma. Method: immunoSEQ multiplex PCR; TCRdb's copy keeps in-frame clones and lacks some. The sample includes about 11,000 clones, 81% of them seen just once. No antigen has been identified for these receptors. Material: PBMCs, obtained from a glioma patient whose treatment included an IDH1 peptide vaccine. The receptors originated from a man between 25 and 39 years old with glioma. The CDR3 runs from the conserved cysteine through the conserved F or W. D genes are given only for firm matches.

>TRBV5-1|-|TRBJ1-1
CASSLQGKNTEAFF
TGCGCCAGCAGCTTGCAGGGGAAGAACACTGAAGCTTTCTTT
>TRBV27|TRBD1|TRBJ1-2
CASSPGGLAGYTF
TGTGCCAGCAGCCCAGGGGGACTGGCTGGCTACACCTTC
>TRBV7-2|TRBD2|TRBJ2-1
CASSLAGSSGGEQFF
TGTGCCAGCAGCTTAGCGGGGTCTAGCGGGGGTGAGCAGTTCTTC
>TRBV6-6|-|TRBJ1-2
CASTSGRNYGYTF
TGTGCCAGCACCAGCGGTAGAAACTATGGCTACACCTTC
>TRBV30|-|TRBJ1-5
CAWSRQSNQPQHF
TGTGCCTGGAGTAGGCAGTCCAATCAGCCCCAGCATTTT
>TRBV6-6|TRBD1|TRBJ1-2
CASTGGGNYGYTF
TGTGCCAGCACAGGGGGAGGTAACTATGGCTACACCTTC
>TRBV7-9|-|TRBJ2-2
CASQRALLAGELFF
TGTGCCTCTCAACGCGCCTTGCTCGCCGGGGAGCTGTTTTTT
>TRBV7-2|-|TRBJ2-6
CASSLDVLRGANVLTF
TGTGCCAGCAGCTTAGATGTCTTAAGAGGGGCCAACGTCCTGACTTTC
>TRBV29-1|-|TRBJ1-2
CSVEPGDGYTF
TGCAGCGTTGAGCCCGGGGATGGCTACACCTTC
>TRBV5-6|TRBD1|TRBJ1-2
CASSTGQGDRYTF
TGTGCCAGCAGCACCGGACAGGGGGATCGCTACACCTTC
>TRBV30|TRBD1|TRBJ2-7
CAWSGHGTGPYEQYF
TGTGCCTGGAGTGGACACGGGACAGGGCCCTACGAGCAGTACTTC
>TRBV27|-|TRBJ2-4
CASRSLGTLAKNIQYF
TGTGCCAGCAGGTCCCTTGGGACACTAGCCAAAAACATTCAGTACTTC
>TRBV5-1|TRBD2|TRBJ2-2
CASSLGIAGVAGELFF
TGCGCCAGCAGCTTGGGAATAGCGGGAGTTGCCGGGGAGCTGTTTTTT
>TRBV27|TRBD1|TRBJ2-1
CASSYRRLGDRGVNEQFF
TGTGCCAGCAGTTATAGGAGGCTTGGGGACAGGGGGGTCAATGAGCAGTTCTTC
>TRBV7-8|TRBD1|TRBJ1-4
CASRRDRENEKLFF
TGTGCCAGCAGACGGGACAGGGAAAATGAAAAACTGTTTTTT
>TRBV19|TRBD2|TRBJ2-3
CASSMIAGGTDTQYF
TGTGCCAGTAGTATGATAGCGGGAGGAACAGATACGCAGTATTTT
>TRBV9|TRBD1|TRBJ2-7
CASSVEPGGSYEQYF
TGTGCCAGCAGCGTAGAGCCAGGGGGCTCCTACGAGCAGTACTTC
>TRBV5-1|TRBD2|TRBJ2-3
CASSFGSSGRADTQYF
TGCGCCAGCAGCTTCGGGAGTAGCGGGAGGGCAGATACGCAGTATTTT
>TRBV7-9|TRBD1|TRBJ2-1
CASREPGQGNRNEQFF
TGTGCCAGCAGGGAACCGGGACAGGGTAATCGTAATGAGCAGTTCTTC
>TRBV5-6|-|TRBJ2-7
CASSPQGYEQYF
TGTGCCAGCAGCCCACAGGGCTACGAGCAGTACTTC
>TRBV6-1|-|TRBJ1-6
CASRVGPTTGSPLHF
TGTGCCAGCAGAGTAGGGCCAACCACCGGCTCACCCCTCCACTTT
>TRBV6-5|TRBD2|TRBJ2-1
CASSPLAGGPDEQFF
TGTGCCAGCAGCCCCCTAGCGGGAGGGCCAGATGAGCAGTTCTTC
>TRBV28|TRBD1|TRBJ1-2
CASRKGQNYGYTF
TGTGCCAGCAGAAAGGGACAGAACTATGGCTACACCTTC
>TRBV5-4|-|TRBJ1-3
CASSLDRGNTIYF
TGTGCCAGCAGCTTGGACAGGGGAAACACCATATATTTT
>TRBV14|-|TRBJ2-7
CASSQDLSPGFTYEQYF
TGTGCCAGCAGCCAAGATTTAAGTCCAGGATTCACCTACGAGCAGTACTTC
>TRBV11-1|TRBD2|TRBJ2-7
CASSSSGSSYEQYF
TGTGCCAGCAGCTCTAGCGGTAGCTCCTACGAGCAGTACTTC